Shown below are 7 T cell receptor beta chains from a single sample sequenced in a study of blood T cell repertoires in COVID-19. Repertoires were generated with immunoSEQ multiplex PCR, while TCRdb's copy carries only in-frame clones and drops some. The top ten hold 4.5% to 5.5% of the sample, which has 90,000 to 120,000 clones, 80% to 90% seen once. The material sequenced was peripheral blood. Source of these receptors: a man in his sixties with acute or convalescent COVID-19.

The rearrangement joins TRBV18 to TRBJ2-2; 10 nucleotides match TRBD1. Germline trimming cut 0 bases from V and 7 bases from J; bases unmatched to any gene: 5. Per germline, CDR1 KGHSH and CDR2 LQKENI. CDR3 length: 16 residues. CDR3: CASSPPSTGGHGELFF. The CDR3, as DNA: TGTGCCAGCTCACCACCCTCGACAGGGGGCCACGGGGAGCTGTTTTTT. Using reference TRBV18 and TRBJ2-2 for the parts outside the CDR3, the full variable domain is NAGVMQNPRHLVRRRGQEARLRCSPMKGHSHVYWYRQLPEEGLKFMVYLQKENIIDESGMPKERFSAEFPKEGPSILRIQQVVRGDSAAYFCASSPPSTGGHGELFFGEGSRLTVL.

This chain links TRBV25-1 with TRBJ1-1; the D gene is possibly TRBD1 (6 bases). CDR3 length: 13 amino acids. Trimming shortened V by 7 bases and J by 0 bases, and 9 bases separated the two germline ends. Per germline, CDR1 MGHDK and CDR2 SYGVNS. CDR3 nucleotides: TGTGCCAGCACAGGGGTAATGAACACTGAAGCTTTCTTT. Translating it yields CASTGVMNTEAFF.

This clone was observed once. An end of the junction differs from the germline gene, which may be a read error. The rearrangement links TRBV2 to TRBJ2-3; 15 positions agree with TRBD2. The CDR3 runs to 16 residues. Germline V CDR1 and CDR2: SNHLY, FYNNEI. The CDR3 bases are TGCGCCAGCAGTGAAGGACTAGCGGGAGGGGAAGATACGCAGTATTTT. Translating it yields CASSEGLAGGEDTQYF.

The genes are TRBV9 and TRBJ2-7, with D perhaps matching TRBD2 (6 bases). V lost 0 bases and J 4 bases, leaving 14 bases between the germline ends. In germline, CDR1 is SGDLS, CDR2 YYNGEE. The CDR3 length is 15 residues. The CDR3 DNA is TGTGCCAGCAGCGTAGATGAGGGGAGGTTTTACGAGCAGTACTTC. Translation gives CASSVDEGRFYEQYF. Drawing the rest from reference TRBV9 and TRBJ2-7, the complete variable domain is DSGVTQTPKHLITATGQRVTLRCSPRSGDLSVYWYQQSLDQGLQFLIQYYNGEERAKGNILERFSAQQFPDLHSELNLSSLELGDSALYFCASSVDEGRFYEQYFGPGTRLTVT.

This clone was found a few times. The chain couples TRBV30 to TRBJ2-1; D is uncertain. The germline V gene has CDR1 GTSNPN and CDR2 SVGIG (reference sequence). V lost 0 bases and J 4 bases, leaving 7 bases between the germline ends. The CDR3 contains 13 residues. The CDR3 bases are TGTGCCTGGAGTGTGAGCTGGTACAATGAGCAGTTCTTC. Residues: CAWSVSWYNEQFF.

The V and J genes are TRBV7-8 and TRBJ2-7; D may be TRBD2 (6 bases). Trimming shortened V by 3 bases and J by 3 bases, and 18 bases separated the two germline ends. There are 16 residues in the CDR3. Germline V gives CDR1 SGHVS, CDR2 FQNEAQ. CDR3 in DNA: TGTGCCAGCAGCTTCGAGCGGCGCCGGGGGAGCTACGAGCAGTACTTC. Protein sequence: CASSFERRRGSYEQYF.

The chain has TRBV2 and TRBJ1-5, with TRBD1 matching 9 bases. V shed 5 bases and J 1 base; nucleotides not matched to a gene: 6. Germline CDR1 reads SNHLY; CDR2 reads FYNNEI. This CDR3 spans 16 amino acids. CDR3 nucleotide sequence: TGTGCCAGCAGTTCCGGGACAGGGTGGAGCAATCAGCCCCAGCATTTT. This encodes CASSSGTGWSNQPQHF.